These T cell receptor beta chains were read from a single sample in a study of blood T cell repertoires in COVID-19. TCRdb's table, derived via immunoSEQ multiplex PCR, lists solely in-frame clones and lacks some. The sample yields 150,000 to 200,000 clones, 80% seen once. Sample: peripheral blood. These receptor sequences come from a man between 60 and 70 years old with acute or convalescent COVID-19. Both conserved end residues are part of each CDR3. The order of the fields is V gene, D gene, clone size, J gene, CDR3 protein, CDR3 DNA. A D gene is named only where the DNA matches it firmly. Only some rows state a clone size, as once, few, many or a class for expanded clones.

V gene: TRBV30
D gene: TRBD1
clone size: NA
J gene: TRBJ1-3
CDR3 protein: CAWRTTGDRNTIYF
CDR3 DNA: TGTGCCTGGAGGACTACAGGGGATCGAAACACCATATATTTT

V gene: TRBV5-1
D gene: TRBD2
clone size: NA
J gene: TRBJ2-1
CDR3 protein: CASSSERDSYNEQFF
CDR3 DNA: TGCGCCAGCAGCTCGGAGCGGGACTCCTACAATGAGCAGTTCTTC

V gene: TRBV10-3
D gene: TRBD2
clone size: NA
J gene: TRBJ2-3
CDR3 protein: CAISEVGGRAADTQYF
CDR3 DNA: TGTGCCATCAGTGAGGTCGGCGGGAGGGCCGCAGATACGCAGTATTTT

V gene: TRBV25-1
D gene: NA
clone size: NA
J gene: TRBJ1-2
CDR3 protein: CASMAGLSYGYTF
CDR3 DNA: TGTGCCAGCATGGCAGGGTTATCCTATGGCTACACCTTC

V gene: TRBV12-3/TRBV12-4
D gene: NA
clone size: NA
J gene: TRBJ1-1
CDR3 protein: CASRPTGYTEAFF
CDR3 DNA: TGTGCCAGCAGACCTACAGGGTACACTGAAGCTTTCTTT

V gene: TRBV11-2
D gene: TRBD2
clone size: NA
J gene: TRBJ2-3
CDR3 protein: CASSYGLADTDTQYF
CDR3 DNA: TGTGCCAGCAGCTACGGACTAGCGGACACAGATACGCAGTATTTT

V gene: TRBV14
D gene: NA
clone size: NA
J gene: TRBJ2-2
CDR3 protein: CASSQDWGPGELFF
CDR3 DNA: TGTGCCAGCAGCCAAGATTGGGGCCCCGGGGAGCTGTTTTTT

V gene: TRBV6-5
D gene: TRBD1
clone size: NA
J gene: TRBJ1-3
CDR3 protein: CASADQGARGNTIYF
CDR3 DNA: TGTGCCAGCGCGGACCAGGGGGCACGTGGAAACACCATATATTTT

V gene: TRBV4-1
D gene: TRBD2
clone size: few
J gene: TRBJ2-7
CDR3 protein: CASSQDAAGGPYEQYF
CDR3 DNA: TGCGCCAGCAGCCAAGATGCGGCGGGAGGACCCTACGAGCAGTACTTC

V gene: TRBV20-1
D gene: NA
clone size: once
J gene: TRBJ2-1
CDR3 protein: CSASTGTSYNEQFF
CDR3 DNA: TGCAGTGCTAGTACCGGGACATCCTACAATGAGCAGTTCTTC

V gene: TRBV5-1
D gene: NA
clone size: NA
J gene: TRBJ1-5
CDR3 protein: CASSLGPGQPQHF
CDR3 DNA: TGCGCCAGCAGCTTGGGCCCGGGGCAGCCCCAGCATTTT

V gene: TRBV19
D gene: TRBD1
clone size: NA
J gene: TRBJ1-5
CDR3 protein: CASRPRDSAAYSNQPQHF
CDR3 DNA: TGTGCCAGTAGACCTCGGGACAGTGCAGCCTATAGCAATCAGCCCCAGCATTTT

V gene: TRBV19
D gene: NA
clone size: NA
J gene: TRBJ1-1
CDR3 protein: CASSVTGPNTEAFF
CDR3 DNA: TGTGCCAGTAGTGTGACAGGTCCGAACACTGAAGCTTTCTTT

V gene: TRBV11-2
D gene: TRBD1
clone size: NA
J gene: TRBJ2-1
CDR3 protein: CASSSPGQGAGEQFF
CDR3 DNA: TGTGCCAGCAGCTCTCCGGGACAGGGGGCGGGTGAGCAGTTCTTC

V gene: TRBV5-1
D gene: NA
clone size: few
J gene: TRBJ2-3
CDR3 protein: CASSLALASSTDTQYF
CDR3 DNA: TGCGCCAGCAGCTTGGCCCTGGCATCTAGCACAGATACGCAGTATTTT

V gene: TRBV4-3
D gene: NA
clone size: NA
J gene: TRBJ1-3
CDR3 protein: CASSQDGRLGNTIYF
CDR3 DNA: TGCGCCAGCAGCCAAGATGGCAGGCTTGGAAACACCATATATTTT